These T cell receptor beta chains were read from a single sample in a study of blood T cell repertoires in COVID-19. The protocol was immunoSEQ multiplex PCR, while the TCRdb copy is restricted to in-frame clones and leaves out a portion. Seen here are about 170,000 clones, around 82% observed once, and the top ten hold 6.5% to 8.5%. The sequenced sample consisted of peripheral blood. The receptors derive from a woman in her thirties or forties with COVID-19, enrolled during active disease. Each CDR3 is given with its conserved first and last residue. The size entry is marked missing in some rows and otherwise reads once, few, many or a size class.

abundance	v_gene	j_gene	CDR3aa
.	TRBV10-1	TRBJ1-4	CASNPRPTGEKLFF
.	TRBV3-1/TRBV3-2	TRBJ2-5	CASSQIRAGEETQYF
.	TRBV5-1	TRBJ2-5	CASSIKTPGTLGETQYF
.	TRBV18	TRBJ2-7	CASSRDSGEQYF
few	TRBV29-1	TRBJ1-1	CSVVNTEAFF
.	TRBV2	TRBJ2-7	CASSGGTGRYEQYF
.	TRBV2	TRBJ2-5	CASSAPGGPQYF
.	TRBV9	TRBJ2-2	CASSVEVAGGPNGELFF
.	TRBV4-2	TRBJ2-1	CASSGSGRDYNEQFF
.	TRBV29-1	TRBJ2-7	CSVVKTDEQYF
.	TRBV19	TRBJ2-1	CASSAASGEQFF
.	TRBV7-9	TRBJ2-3	CASSKRELKDTQYF
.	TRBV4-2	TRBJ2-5	CASSLQPTSGEETQYF
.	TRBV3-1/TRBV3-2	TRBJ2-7	CASSQAPGLAYEQYF
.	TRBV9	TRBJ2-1	CASSVSWDFVSYNEQFF
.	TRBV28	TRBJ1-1	CASSLGTGVGAFF
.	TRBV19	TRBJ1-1	CASSIGGAIALNTEAFF
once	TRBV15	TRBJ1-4	CATSRSSREKLFF
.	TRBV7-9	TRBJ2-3	CASRPDSPDTQYF
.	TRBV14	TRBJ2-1	CASSQRLVQFF
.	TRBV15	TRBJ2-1	CATSDLTSYNEQFF
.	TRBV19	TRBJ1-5	CASSTQGQIVQPQHF
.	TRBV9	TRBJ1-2	CASSVDAGAGYGYTF
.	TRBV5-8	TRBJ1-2	CASSWGQAANYGYTF
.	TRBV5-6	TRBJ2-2	CASSSRAGGELFF
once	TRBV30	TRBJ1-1	CAWSADGGTEAFF
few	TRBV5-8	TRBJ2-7	CASSSRASSYEQYF
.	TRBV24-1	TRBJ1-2	CATSDLNNNYGYTF
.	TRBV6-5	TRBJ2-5	CASSYSNRGAKTQYF
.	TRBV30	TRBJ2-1	CAWSWGSVSYNEQFF
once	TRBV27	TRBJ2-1	CASSLNRADEQFF
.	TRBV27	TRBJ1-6	CASTPSFGGNSPLHF
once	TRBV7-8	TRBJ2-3	CASGTAGLISTDTQYF
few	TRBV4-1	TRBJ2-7	CASSQDRDSFYEQYF
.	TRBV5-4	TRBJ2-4	CASSTGLAKNIQYF
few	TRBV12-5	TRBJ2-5	CASGPQGRQETQYF
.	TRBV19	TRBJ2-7	CASREDSPSYEQYF
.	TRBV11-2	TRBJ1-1	CASSPGDLAEAFF
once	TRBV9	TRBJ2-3	CASSRSAQADTQYF